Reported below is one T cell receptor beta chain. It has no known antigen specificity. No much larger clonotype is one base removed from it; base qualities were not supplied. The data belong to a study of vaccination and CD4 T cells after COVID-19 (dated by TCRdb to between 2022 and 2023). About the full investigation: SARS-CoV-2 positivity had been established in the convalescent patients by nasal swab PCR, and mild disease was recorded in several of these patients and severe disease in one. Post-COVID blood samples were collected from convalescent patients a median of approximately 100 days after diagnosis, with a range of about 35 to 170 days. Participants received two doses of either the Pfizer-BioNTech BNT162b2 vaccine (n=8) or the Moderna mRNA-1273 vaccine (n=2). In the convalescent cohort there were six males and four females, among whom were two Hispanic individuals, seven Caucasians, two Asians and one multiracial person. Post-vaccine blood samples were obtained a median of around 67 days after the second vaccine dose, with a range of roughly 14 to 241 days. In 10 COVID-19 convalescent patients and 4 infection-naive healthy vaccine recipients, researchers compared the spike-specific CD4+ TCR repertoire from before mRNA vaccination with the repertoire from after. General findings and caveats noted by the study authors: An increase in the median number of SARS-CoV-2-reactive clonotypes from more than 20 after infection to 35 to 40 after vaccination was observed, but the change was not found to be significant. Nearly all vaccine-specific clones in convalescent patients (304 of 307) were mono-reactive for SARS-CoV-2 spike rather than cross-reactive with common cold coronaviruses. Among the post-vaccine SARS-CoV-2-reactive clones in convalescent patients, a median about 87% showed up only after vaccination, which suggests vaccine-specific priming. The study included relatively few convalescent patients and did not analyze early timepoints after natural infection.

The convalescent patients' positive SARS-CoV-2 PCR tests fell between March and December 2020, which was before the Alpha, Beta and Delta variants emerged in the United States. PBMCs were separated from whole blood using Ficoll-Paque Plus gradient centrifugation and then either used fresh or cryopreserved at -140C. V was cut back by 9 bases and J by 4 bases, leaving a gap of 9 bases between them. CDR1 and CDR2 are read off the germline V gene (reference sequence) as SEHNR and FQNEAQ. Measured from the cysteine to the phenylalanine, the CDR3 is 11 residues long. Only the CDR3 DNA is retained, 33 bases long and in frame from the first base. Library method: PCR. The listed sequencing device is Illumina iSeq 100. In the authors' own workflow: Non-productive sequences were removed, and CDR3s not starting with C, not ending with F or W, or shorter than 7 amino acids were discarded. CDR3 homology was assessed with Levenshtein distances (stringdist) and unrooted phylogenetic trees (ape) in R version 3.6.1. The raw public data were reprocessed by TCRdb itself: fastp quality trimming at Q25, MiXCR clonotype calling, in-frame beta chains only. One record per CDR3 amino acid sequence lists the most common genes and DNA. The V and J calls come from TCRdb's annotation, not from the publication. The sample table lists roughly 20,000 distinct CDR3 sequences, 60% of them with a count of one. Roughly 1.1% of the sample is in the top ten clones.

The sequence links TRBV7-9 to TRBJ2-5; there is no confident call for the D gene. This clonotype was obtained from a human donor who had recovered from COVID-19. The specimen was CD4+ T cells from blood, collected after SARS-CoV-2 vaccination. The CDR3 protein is CASSARETQYF. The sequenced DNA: TGTGCCAGTTCCGCCAGAGAGACCCAGTACTTC.